This T cell receptor beta chain was identified during a study of human T cells and chemical hapten exposure. This clonotype has ten or more counts. Its cognate antigen is unknown. The time point here: pre-sensitization, week 0. Described treatment: therapeutic diphenylcyclopropenone sensitization with weekly scalp DPC. Each patch test followed a blood draw. Looked up from germline, CDR1 is LGHDT and CDR2 is YNNKEL (reference sequence). The CDR3 is 16 residues long. V gave up 0 bases and J gave up 0 bases, with 9 bases separating them. Overall study results and limits: Expanded TCR counts at PT1 were positively correlated with the patch test score. With regard to DPC sensitization, TCRs above 1 in 1000 frequency did not change.

TCRdb passed the RACE reads through MiXCR, listing each CDR3 protein once. This table has about 98,000 distinct CDR3 sequences, 9.5% to 14% appearing once. The genes are TRBV3-1 and TRBJ1-5; no clear D. The sequence was obtained from a woman aged 60 to 75 with alopecia areata. Some clones in this sample may be carry-over from other donors' samples. The sample consisted of whole blood, taken in connection with sensitization to the hapten diphenylcyclopropenone (DPC). CDR3 protein: CASSQDGGYSNQPQHF. CDR3 in DNA: TGTGCCAGCAGCCAAGATGGAGGATATAGCAATCAGCCCCAGCATTTT.